A single TCR beta chain is shown here with its context. Its binding antigen is unknown. Base qualities are not provided; no much larger clone lies one nucleotide away. This specimen comes from a study of T cells in Graves' hyperthyroidism and ophthalmopathy (dated by TCRdb to the late 2010s). Context from the whole study: Peripheral blood samples were taken at the time of initial diagnosis, prior to any treatment. A discovery cohort of fewer than 110 patients, 43 with Graves' ophthalmopathy and 55 to 60 with stable Graves' hyperthyroidism, was used to find distinguishing TCR V-J signatures. Prospective prediction of ophthalmopathy was tested in an independent validation cohort consisting of about 20 hyperthyroidism patients and around 16 patients who later progressed to ophthalmopathy. For training and testing, the roughly 100 patients in the discovery cohort were randomly divided in a 7:3 ratio. The study also compared thyroid tissue and blood T-cell repertoires from roughly 6 Graves' hyperthyroidism patients. After sampling, hyperthyroidism patients received methimazole starting at 30 mg daily, and ophthalmopathy patients received high-dose intravenous methylprednisolone. According to the paper, TCR Vbeta CDR3 sequencing was carried out on about 140 peripheral blood samples, which came from under 50 ophthalmopathy, 75 to 80 hyperthyroidism and approximately 17 progressor patients. Summary of the overall study and its limitations: No statistical method was used to set the sample size in advance, and investigators knew the group allocation. Blood samples also contained most of the expanded thyroid clonotypes (frequency above 0.001), which suggests that blood repertoires may reflect thyroid immune responses. In validation, the model predicted progression to ophthalmopathy with over 65% sensitivity and approximately 78% specificity, a median of around 6.6 months before onset. In cross-validation, a model built on a 13 V-J signature told ophthalmopathy apart from stable hyperthyroidism with approximately 90% sensitivity and approximately 81% specificity, and in testing the same model reached 80%/75%.

Reading the germline V gene (reference sequence) gives CDR1 LNHDA and CDR2 SQIVND. Trimmed from V: 9 bases; trimmed from J: 7 bases; junction bases lacking a gene match: 6. The CDR3 numbers 13 residues from cysteine through phenylalanine. The DNA shown is the 39-base CDR3, in frame from base 1. Graves' hyperthyroidism was defined as stable when no progression to ophthalmopathy occurred over 18 months of follow-up. Hyperthyroidism patients were aged 18 to 65 years and newly diagnosed, with disease duration of less than 2 months. Patients with uncontrolled infections, other autoimmune diseases, pregnancy or lactation were excluded. Clinical symptoms, serum thyroxine and TRAb, thyroid ultrasound, and orbital computed tomography formed the basis for the diagnoses. PBMCs were isolated from more than 8 ml of fresh peripheral blood by Ficoll-Paque density gradient centrifugation. Total RNA was extracted using Trizol reagent, and RNA quality was assessed on an Agilent 2100 Bioanalyzer.

TCR beta CDR3 regions were amplified from RNA transcripts. The first round of RT-PCR for the TCR CDR3 was performed with the HTBI primer set and the Qiagen OneStep RT-PCR kit. A second multiplex PCR round built the libraries, followed by size selection and purification. The libraries were sequenced on an Illumina HiSeq2000 using paired-end 100 bp reads. The source study handled its data this way. SOAPnuke was used to process the raw data, throwing out any read that contained adapters or uncalled bases, had a mean Phred below 15, or lacked an exact constant-primer or identifier match. COPE v1.2.5 was used to merge the high-quality paired reads, and each unique nucleotide sequence was defined as a clonotype. MiTCR v1.1 was used to align the clonotypes against IMGT TRBV, TRBD and TRBJ reference segments. The analysis was restricted to V-J combinations with a frequency above 0.0001, which together covered roughly 99% of the repertoires. The TCS score was defined as the ratio of F50 (clonal expansion) to E x V (chaos), calculated using BLOSUM62-based TCRdist between CDR3 peptides within each V-J. Welch's t-statistics and random forest reduced roughly 500 V-J features to 10 to 15, which were used in a naive Bayes classifier (R e1071). TCRdb reprocessing: public reads trimmed at Q25 with fastp, clones called with MiXCR, in-frame beta chains kept. When rows share a CDR3 protein, they turn into one entry using the most common DNA and genes. TCRdb's processing, not the authors', yielded these V and J calls. This sample lists roughly 720,000 distinct CDR3 sequences; 17% were detected once. About a sixth of the sample is taken by the ten largest.

Sequenced material: blood. The sequence joins TRBV19 to TRBJ2-1; 10 of the junction bases match TRBD1. This receptor was obtained from a middle-aged man with Graves' hyperthyroidism. The CDR3 reads as follows: CASKDRGENEQFF. The DNA is TGTGCCAGCAAGGACAGGGGGGAGAATGAGCAGTTCTTC.